The sequence of this T cell receptor beta chain was determined in a study of long-term antiretroviral therapy in people with HIV. Study conclusions and caveats: HIV repertoires spanned narrower CDR3 length ranges than controls. Post-ART, diversity grew, though it stayed under transplant donor control levels.

A v3.0 immunoSEQ assay was performed at survey level. The repertoire was sequenced with immunoSEQ multiplex PCR; TCRdb's copy has only in-frame clones and lacks some. The data hold 15,000 to 20,000 clones, with more than 75% observed a single time. In regard to this clone: What it recognizes is unknown.

This TCR was recovered from a man aged 35 to 55 with HIV. This specimen was unsorted PBMCs, taken 0.5 years after starting antiretroviral therapy.

CDR3 amino acids: CASSSGLAGYEQFF. The DNA of the CDR3 is TGTGCCAGCAGCTCGGGACTAGCGGGGTATGAGCAGTTCTTC. The V and J genes are TRBV7-2 and TRBJ2-1; 13 nucleotides agree with TRBD2. Looked up from germline, CDR1 is SGHTA and CDR2 is FQGNSA. Trimming took 4 bases from V and 8 from J; bases not matched to a gene: 2. The CDR3 spans 14 residues.